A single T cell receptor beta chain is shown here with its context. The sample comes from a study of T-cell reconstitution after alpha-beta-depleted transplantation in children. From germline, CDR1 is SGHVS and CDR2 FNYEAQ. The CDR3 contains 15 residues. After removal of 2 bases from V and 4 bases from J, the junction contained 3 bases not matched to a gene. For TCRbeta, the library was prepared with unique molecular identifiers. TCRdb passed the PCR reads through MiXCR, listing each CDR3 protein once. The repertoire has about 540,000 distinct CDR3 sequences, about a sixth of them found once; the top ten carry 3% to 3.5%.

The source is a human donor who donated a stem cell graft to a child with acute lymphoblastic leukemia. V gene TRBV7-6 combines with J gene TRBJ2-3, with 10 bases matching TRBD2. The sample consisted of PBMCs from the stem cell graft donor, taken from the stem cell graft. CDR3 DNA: TGTGCCAGCAGCTTACTAGCGGGAGATTCAGATACGCAGTATTTT. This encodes CASSLLAGDSDTQYF.